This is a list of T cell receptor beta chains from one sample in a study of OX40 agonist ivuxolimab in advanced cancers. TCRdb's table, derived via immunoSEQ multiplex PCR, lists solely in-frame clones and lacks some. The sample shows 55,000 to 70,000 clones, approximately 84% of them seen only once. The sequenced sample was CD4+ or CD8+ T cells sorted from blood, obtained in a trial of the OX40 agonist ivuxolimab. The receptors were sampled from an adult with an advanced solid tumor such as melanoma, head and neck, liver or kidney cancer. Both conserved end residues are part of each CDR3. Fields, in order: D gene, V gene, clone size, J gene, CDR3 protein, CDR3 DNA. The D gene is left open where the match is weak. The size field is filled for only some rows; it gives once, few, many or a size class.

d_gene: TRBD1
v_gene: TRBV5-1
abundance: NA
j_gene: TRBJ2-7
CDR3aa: CASSLDGTGIYEQYF
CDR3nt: TGCGCCAGCAGCTTGGATGGGACAGGGATCTACGAGCAGTACTTC

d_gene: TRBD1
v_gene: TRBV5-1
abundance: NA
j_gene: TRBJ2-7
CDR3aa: CASKGQGASSFYEQYF
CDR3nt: TGCGCCAGCAAGGGACAGGGGGCCTCTAGCTTCTACGAGCAGTACTTC

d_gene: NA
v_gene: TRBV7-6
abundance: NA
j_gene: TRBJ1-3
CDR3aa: CASSLVQIPIDSGNTIYF
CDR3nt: TGTGCCAGCAGCTTAGTCCAGATACCTATAGACTCTGGAAACACCATATATTTT

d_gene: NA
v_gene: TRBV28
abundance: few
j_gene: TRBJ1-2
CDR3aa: CASSLPGFAGYTF
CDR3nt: TGTGCCAGCAGTTTACCAGGGTTCGCTGGCTACACCTTC

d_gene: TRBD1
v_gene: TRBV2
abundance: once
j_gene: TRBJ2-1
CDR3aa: CASSEARVRGRGGINEQFF
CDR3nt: TGTGCCAGCAGTGAAGCGCGGGTCAGGGGGCGAGGTGGGATCAATGAGCAGTTCTTC

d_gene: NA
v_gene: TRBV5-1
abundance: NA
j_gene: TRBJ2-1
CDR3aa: CASSLRLANEQFF
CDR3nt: TGCGCCAGCAGCTTGCGGCTAGCAAATGAGCAGTTCTTC

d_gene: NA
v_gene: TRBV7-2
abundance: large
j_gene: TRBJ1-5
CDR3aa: CASSSGNLQPQHF
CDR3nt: TGTGCCAGCAGCTCCGGGAATCTTCAGCCCCAGCATTTT

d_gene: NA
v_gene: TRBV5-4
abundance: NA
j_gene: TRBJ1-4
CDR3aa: CASSLRQGRGTATNEKLFF
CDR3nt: TGTGCCAGCAGCTTGAGGCAGGGGCGCGGGACTGCAACTAATGAAAAACTGTTTTTT

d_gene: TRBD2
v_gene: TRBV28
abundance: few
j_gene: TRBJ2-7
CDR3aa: CASSPPGGYEQYF
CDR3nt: TGTGCCAGCAGCCCCCCGGGGGGCTACGAGCAGTACTTC

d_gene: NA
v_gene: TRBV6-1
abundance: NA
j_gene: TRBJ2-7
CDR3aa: CASSVPGNYEQYF
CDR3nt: TGTGCCAGCAGTGTACCGGGGAACTACGAGCAGTACTTC

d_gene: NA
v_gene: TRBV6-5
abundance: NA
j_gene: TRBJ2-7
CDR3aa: CASSRSGTLTFGQYF
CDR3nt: TGTGCCAGCAGTCGCTCTGGGACACTTACTTTCGGGCAGTACTTC

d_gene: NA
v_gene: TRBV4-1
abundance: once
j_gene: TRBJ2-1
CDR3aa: CASSQEPSSYNEQFF
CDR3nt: TGCGCCAGCAGCCAAGAACCGAGCTCCTACAATGAGCAGTTCTTC

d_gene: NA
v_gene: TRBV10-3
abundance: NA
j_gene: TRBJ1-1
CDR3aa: CAITPAGLSSNTEAFF
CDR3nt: TGTGCCATCACCCCGGCCGGCCTCTCATCGAACACTGAAGCTTTCTTT

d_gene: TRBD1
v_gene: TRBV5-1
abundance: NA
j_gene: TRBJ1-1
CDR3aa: CASSSPKTGGASGSTEAFF
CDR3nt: TGCGCCAGCAGCTCCCCGAAAACAGGGGGCGCGTCTGGTAGCACTGAAGCTTTCTTT

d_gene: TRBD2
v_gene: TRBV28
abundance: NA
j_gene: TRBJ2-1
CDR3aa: CASSPYSSGAGEQFF
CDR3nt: TGTGCCAGCAGTCCCTATTCTAGCGGGGCGGGTGAGCAGTTCTTC

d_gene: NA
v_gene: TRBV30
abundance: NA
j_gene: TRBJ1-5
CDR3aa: CAWSSTVSFNQPQHF
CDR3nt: TGTGCCTGGAGTTCTACGGTGTCCTTCAATCAGCCCCAGCATTTT

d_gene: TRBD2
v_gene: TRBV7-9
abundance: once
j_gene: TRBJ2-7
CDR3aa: CASSGLSGGHPSREQYF
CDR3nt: TGTGCCAGCAGCGGCCTAAGCGGGGGCCACCCATCACGCGAGCAGTACTTC

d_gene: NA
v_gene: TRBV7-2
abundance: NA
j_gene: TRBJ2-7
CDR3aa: CASSLGAGSYEQYF
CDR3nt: TGTGCCAGCAGCTTAGGGGCGGGCTCCTACGAGCAGTACTTC

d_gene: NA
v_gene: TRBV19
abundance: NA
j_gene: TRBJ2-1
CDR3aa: CACAAGRGDEQFF
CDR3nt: TGTGCCTGTGCGGCAGGGCGAGGGGATGAGCAGTTCTTC

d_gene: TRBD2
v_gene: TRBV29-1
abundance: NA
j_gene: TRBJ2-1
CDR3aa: CSVELAGGPGYNEQFF
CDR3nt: TGCAGCGTTGAATTAGCGGGAGGGCCCGGGTACAATGAGCAGTTCTTC

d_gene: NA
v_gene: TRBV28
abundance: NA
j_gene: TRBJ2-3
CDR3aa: CASSLGVDTQYF
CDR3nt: TGTGCCAGCAGCTTAGGAGTGGATACGCAGTATTTT

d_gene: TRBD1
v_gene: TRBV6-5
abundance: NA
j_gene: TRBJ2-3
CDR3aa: CASSPTGGRDTQYF
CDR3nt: TGTGCCAGCAGTCCTACAGGGGGCCGGGATACGCAGTATTTT

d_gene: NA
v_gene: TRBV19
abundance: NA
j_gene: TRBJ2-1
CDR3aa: CASSIDRTGAGDEQFF
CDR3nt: TGTGCCAGTAGTATAGATAGAACGGGCGCTGGGGATGAGCAGTTCTTC